The 26 T cell receptor beta chains below were found in one sample sequenced in a study of CD8 T cells in Susac syndrome. The authors reverse transcribed roughly 0.5 to 1 ug RNA with random hexamers. MiXCR, applied by TCRdb to the immunoSEQ multiplex PCR reads, yields one record per CDR3 protein. The sample has approximately 300,000 distinct CDR3 sequences, roughly 85% seen once. The sequencing sample was made of CD8+ T cells from PBMCs. The receptors derive from a human donor with multiple sclerosis.

The J gene is TRBJ2-5, the V gene TRBV20-1; 9 positions match TRBD1. V was clipped by 2 bases and J by 3 bases; unmatched bases: 1. The CDR3 loop spans 13 amino acids. The germline V gene encodes CDR1 DFQATT and CDR2 SNEGSKA (reference sequence). The CDR3 loop is CSARRQGEETQYF. The CDR3 region has the DNA TGCAGTGCTAGAAGACAGGGGGAAGAGACCCAGTACTTC.

This clonotype was seen only a few times. The rearrangement uses TRBV30 and TRBJ2-3; D possibly corresponds to TRBD2 (6 bases). The CDR3 totals 15 residues. V lost 4 bases and J lost 4, with 18 bases in between. CDR1 and CDR2 (germline): GTSNPN, SVGIG (reference sequence). This chain's CDR3 is CAWTPGVGEADTQYF. CDR3 nucleotides: TGTGCCTGGACCCCAGGAGTAGGGGAGGCAGATACGCAGTATTTT. The full variable domain, rest sourced from reference TRBV30 and TRBJ2-3, is SQTIHQWPATLVQPVGSPLSLECTVEGTSNPNLYWYRQAAGRGLQLLFYSVGIGQISSEVPQNLSASRPQDRQFILSSKKLLLSDSGFYLCAWTPGVGEADTQYFGPGTRLTVL.

This clonotype has more than one count but fewer than ten. The chain recombines TRBV2 with TRBJ2-7; no clear D gene. Trimming shortened V by 8 bases and J by 5 bases, and 7 bases separated the two germline ends. Germline V CDR1 and CDR2: SNHLY, FYNNEI. The CDR3 has 10 residues. This CDR3 reads CASGRDEQYF. The CDR3 bases are TGTGCCAGCGGCCGGGACGAGCAGTACTTC.

The rearrangement uses TRBV20-1 and TRBJ2-1; D uncertain. CDR1 and CDR2 (germline): DFQATT, SNEGSKA (reference sequence). V lost 0 bases and J lost 8, with 11 bases in between. The CDR3 totals 13 residues. Here the CDR3 reads CSAREDDFHEQFF. As DNA, the CDR3 is TGCAGTGCTAGAGAGGATGACTTCCATGAGCAGTTCTTC.

The rearrangement uses TRBV11-2 and TRBJ1-1; a weak D match, TRBD1 (5 bases). The V end was cut by 1 base, the J end by 3 bases, with 12 bases between. Germline loops: CDR1 SGHAT, CDR2 FQNNGV. The CDR3 contains 15 residues. The CDR3 DNA sequence: TGTGCCAGCAGCTTAGTTCCAGGGCGGGACACTGAAGCTTTCTTT. Protein: CASSLVPGRDTEAFF.

The sample holds a few counts of this clonotype. The gene calls are TRBV30 and TRBJ2-7; D remains ambiguous. This CDR3 has 10 residues. Germline V gene data show CDR1 as GTSNPN and CDR2 as SVGIG (reference sequence). Trimming took off 5 bases at V and 2 bases at J, with 4 bases between the two ends. The CDR3 nucleotides are TGTGCCTGGGGAGCCTACGAGCAGTACTTC. Translation: CAWGAYEQYF.

In its sample, this clonotype was seen a few times. The chain joins TRBV12-3 or TRBV12-4 to TRBJ2-1, with TRBD1 identical over 7 bases. The CDR3 runs 15 residues. V lost 2 bases and J lost 0; bases outside the gene matches: 1. The DNA for the CDR3 is TGTGCCAGCAGTTTATCAGGGGGCTCCTACAATGAGCAGTTCTTC. Translated: CASSLSGGSYNEQFF.

V usage is TRBV10-1 and J usage is TRBJ2-4; possible D gene TRBD2, 6 bases. This CDR3 has 17 residues. Germline CDR1 is WNHNN and CDR2 is SYGVQD (reference sequence). Trimming cost V 0 bases and J 6 bases, with 18 bases left between them. The CDR3: CASSESSLAEGPNIQYF. The DNA for the CDR3 is TGCGCCAGCAGTGAGTCGAGTTTAGCGGAGGGCCCAAACATTCAGTACTTC.

The chain combines TRBV29-1 with TRBJ1-1, with a possible D match to TRBD1 (5 bases). Germline CDR1 and CDR2: SQVTM and ANQGSEA. The CDR3 runs to 13 residues. Trimming pared 7 bases from V and 1 base from J, leaving 13 bases between. The CDR3 nucleotides read TGCAGCGCCACGGGACGCCAGAACACTGAAGCTTTCTTT. Its protein product is CSATGRQNTEAFF. The variable domain in full, with the rest retrieved from reference TRBV29-1 and TRBJ1-1, is SAVISQKPSRDICQRGTSLTIQCQVDSQVTMMFWYRQQPGQSLTLIATANQGSEATYESGFVIDKFPISRPNLTFSTLTVSNMSPEDSSIYLCSATGRQNTEAFFGQGTRLTVV.

V gene TRBV20-1 combines with J gene TRBJ2-7, with 12 bases that match TRBD2. This CDR3 has 16 residues. Germline values: CDR1 DFQATT, CDR2 SNEGSKA (reference sequence). V lost 1 base, J lost 3 bases, and 7 bases stayed unmatched. CDR3 loop: CSARGTSGTYLYEQYF. CDR3 bases: TGCAGTGCTAGAGGGACTAGCGGGACCTACCTCTACGAGCAGTACTTC.

The rearrangement uses TRBV5-1 and TRBJ1-4; no clear D gene. The CDR3 is made up of 15 amino acids. Germline V gives CDR1 SGHRS, CDR2 YFSETQ. V was pared by 0 bases and J by 4 bases, with 10 bases between. CDR3 in amino acids: CASSLDDPINEKLFF. Written as DNA, the CDR3 is TGCGCCAGCAGCTTGGACGATCCAATTAATGAAAAACTGTTTTTT.

The chain carries TRBV14 and TRBJ1-2; D is possibly TRBD1 (5 bases). The CDR3 runs to 15 residues. Germline CDR1 is SGHDN and CDR2 is FVKESK. V lost 0 bases to trimming and J lost 3 bases, with 11 bases between them. The CDR3 loop is CASSQDNRDYYGYTF. The DNA of the CDR3 is TGTGCCAGCAGCCAAGATAATCGGGACTACTATGGCTACACCTTC.

The J gene is TRBJ2-1, the V gene TRBV27; 8 positions agree with TRBD2. The germline gives CDR1 MNHEY, CDR2 SMNVEV (reference sequence). After removal of 5 bases from V and 6 bases from J, the junction contained 12 bases not matched to a gene. The CDR3 is made up of 16 amino acids. This CDR3 is CASSPTGTRFGNEQFF. The CDR3 DNA reads as TGTGCCAGCAGTCCAACCGGGACTAGGTTCGGCAATGAGCAGTTCTTC.

The DNA for the CDR3 is TGTGCCAGCAGCAAATATTTTAAGGCAGGGAGGAACACTGAAGCTTTCTTT. It yields the protein CASSKYFKAGRNTEAFF. The chain recombines TRBV21-1 with TRBJ1-1; the table's D gene call, TRBD1, was not cross checked with the DNA. TRBV21-1 counts as a pseudogene. The CDR3 covers 17 residues.

The V call is TRBV4-1, the J call TRBJ2-4; 7 bases align to TRBD2. CDR1 and CDR2 (germline): MGHRA, YSYEKL. CDR3 size: 19 residues. With 1 base clipped from V and 2 bases from J, the junction kept 14 bases outside the gene matches. CDR3 in amino acids: CASSQVPAGVDWSKNIQYF. The CDR3 DNA sequence: TGCGCCAGCAGCCAAGTTCCGGCGGGAGTGGATTGGTCCAAAAACATTCAGTACTTC.

The chain recombines TRBV29-1 with TRBJ2-7, with D maybe TRBD1 (6 bases). Trimming pared 0 bases from V and 2 bases from J, leaving 11 bases between. The germline V gene has CDR1 SQVTM and CDR2 ANQGSEA. The CDR3 is 14 residues long. The CDR3 sequence: CSVEDLDRPYEQYF. CDR3 in DNA: TGCAGCGTTGAAGATTTGGACAGACCCTACGAGCAGTACTTC.

This clonotype was counted between two and nine times. The V call is TRBV4-3, the J call TRBJ2-3; 12 nucleotides agree with TRBD2. The J segment lost 4 bases and the V segment lost 0 bases, leaving 2 bases of the junction unmatched. In germline, CDR1 is LGHNA, CDR2 YSLEER. There are 16 residues in the CDR3. CDR3 nucleotide sequence: TGCGCCAGCAGCCAAGATCTAGCGGGAGGGCCAGATACGCAGTATTTT. This sequence encodes CASSQDLAGGPDTQYF.

The chain links TRBV6-5 to TRBJ1-5; no clear D. The germline gives CDR1 MNHEY, CDR2 SVGAGI. There are 14 residues in the CDR3. V lost 0 bases and J lost 5, with 8 bases in between. The CDR3 sequence: CASSYSEGYQPQHF. Here the CDR3 DNA reads TGTGCCAGCAGTTACTCCGAGGGATATCAGCCCCAGCATTTT.

The chain employs TRBV13 and TRBJ1-5; D remains ambiguous. CDR1 is PRHDT, CDR2 FYEKMQ, per germline (reference sequence). Trimming took off 5 bases at V and 4 bases at J, with 9 bases between the two ends. CDR3 length: 13 residues. In DNA, the CDR3 is TGTGCCAGCAGCAAGGAGGGAAATCAGCCCCAGCATTTT. This translates into CASSKEGNQPQHF.

This sequence joins TRBV4-3 and TRBJ2-2; D gene ambiguous. The CDR3 is 15 amino acids. Germline V lookup: CDR1 LGHNA, CDR2 YSLEER. Trimming stripped 1 base from V and 2 bases from J, with 8 bases between. CDR3 protein: CASSQGTDNTGELFF. CDR3 in DNA: TGCGCCAGCAGCCAAGGGACGGATAACACCGGGGAGCTGTTTTTT.

The chain carries TRBV27 and TRBJ2-1, with D possibly matching TRBD1 (6 bases). CDR1 MNHEY and CDR2 SMNVEV come from the germline V gene (reference sequence). This CDR3 is 14 amino acids long. The V and J ends lost 1 base and 5 bases respectively, with 9 bases between them. CDR3 nucleotides: TGTGCCAGCAGTTTATTAACAGGGAACAATGAGCAGTTCTTC. It translates to CASSLLTGNNEQFF.

CDR3 nucleotides: TGTGCCAGCAGTTATTCAGTTTCTGGGGCCAACGTCCTGACTTTC. The encoded protein is CASSYSVSGANVLTF. The V and J genes are TRBV6-5 and TRBJ2-6; D ambiguous. CDR3 length equals 15 residues. V was clipped by 3 bases and J by 1 base, with 7 bases between them. Germline CDR1 is MNHEY and CDR2 is SVGAGI.

The chain couples TRBV9 to TRBJ2-2; 7 bases are a match to TRBD1. J was trimmed by 0 bases and V by 3 bases; bases with no gene match: 2. In germline, CDR1 is SGDLS, CDR2 YYNGEE. The CDR3 consists of 15 residues. CDR3 region: CASSAGTANTGELFF. CDR3 in DNA: TGTGCCAGCAGCGCCGGGACAGCGAACACCGGGGAGCTGTTTTTT. The complete variable domain, with remaining parts taken from reference TRBV9 and TRBJ2-2, reads DSGVTQTPKHLITATGQRVTLRCSPRSGDLSVYWYQQSLDQGLQFLIQYYNGEERAKGNILERFSAQQFPDLHSELNLSSLELGDSALYFCASSAGTANTGELFFGEGSRLTVL.

This sequence joins TRBV9 and TRBJ2-7, with a weak D call TRBD2 (5 bases). Germline V gene data show CDR1 as SGDLS and CDR2 as YYNGEE. The CDR3 is made up of 15 amino acids. Trimming stripped 4 bases from V and 5 bases from J, with 19 bases between. The chain's CDR3 is CASSNNLGELDEQYF. DNA for the CDR3: TGTGCCAGCAGCAACAACCTTGGGGAGCTTGACGAGCAGTACTTC. Variable domain in full (rest from reference TRBV9 and TRBJ2-7): DSGVTQTPKHLITATGQRVTLRCSPRSGDLSVYWYQQSLDQGLQFLIQYYNGEERAKGNILERFSAQQFPDLHSELNLSSLELGDSALYFCASSNNLGELDEQYFGPGTRLTVT.

This rearrangement joins TRBV5-6 to TRBJ1-1; unclear D gene. The CDR3 consists of 13 residues. Trimming took 4 bases from V and 6 from J, leaving 13 bases between them. Per the germline V gene, CDR1 is SGHDT and CDR2 is YYEEEE. The CDR3 is CASSQPINAEAFF. The CDR3 nucleotides read TGTGCCAGCAGCCAACCCATCAACGCTGAAGCTTTCTTT.

This rearrangement joins TRBV7-6 to TRBJ2-1, with a possible D match to TRBD2 (6 bases). CDR1 is SGHVS, CDR2 FNYEAQ, per germline. The CDR3 extends over 15 amino acids. V was cut by 5 bases and J by 4 bases, with 15 bases left in between. CDR3 DNA: TGTGCCAGCAGCGGAGCGCGGGGAATTTACAATGAGCAGTTCTTC. Protein sequence: CASSGARGIYNEQFF.